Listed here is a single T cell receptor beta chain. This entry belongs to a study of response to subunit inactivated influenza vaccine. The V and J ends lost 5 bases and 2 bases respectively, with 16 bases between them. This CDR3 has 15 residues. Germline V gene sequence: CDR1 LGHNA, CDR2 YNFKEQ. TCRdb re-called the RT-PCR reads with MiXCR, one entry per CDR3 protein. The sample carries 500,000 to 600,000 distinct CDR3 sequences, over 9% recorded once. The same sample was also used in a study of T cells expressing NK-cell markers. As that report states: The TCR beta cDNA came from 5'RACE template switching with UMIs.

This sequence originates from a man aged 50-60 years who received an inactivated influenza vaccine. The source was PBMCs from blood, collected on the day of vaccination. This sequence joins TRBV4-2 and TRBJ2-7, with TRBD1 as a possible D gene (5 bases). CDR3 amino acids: CASSSGALDAYEQYF. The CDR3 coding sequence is TGTGCCAGCAGCAGTGGGGCCCTGGACGCCTACGAGCAGTACTTC.